Each of the 28 T cell receptor beta chains below was sequenced from the same sample in a study of blood T cell repertoires in COVID-19. Repertoires were generated with immunoSEQ multiplex PCR, while TCRdb's copy carries only in-frame clones and drops some. Of fewer than 250,000 clones in the sample, around 91% are singletons; the top ten hold 4% to 6%. Specimen: peripheral blood. These TCRs come from a woman in her forties with acute or convalescent COVID-19.

This clone was detected only once. This clone may be a read error of a much larger clone one base away. The chain carries TRBV7-3 and TRBJ2-2; 7 bases fit TRBD1. Germline CDR1 reads SGHTA; CDR2 reads FQGTGA. The CDR3 runs 14 residues. With 6 bases clipped from V and 1 base from J, the junction kept 2 bases outside the gene matches. The CDR3 sequence is CASRRQGNTGELFF. As DNA, the CDR3 is TGTGCCAGCAGGCGACAGGGGAACACCGGGGAGCTGTTTTTT.

This chain links TRBV9 with TRBJ1-5; 7 bases are a match to TRBD1. The CDR3 length is 15 residues. Germline V gives CDR1 SGDLS, CDR2 YYNGEE. V lost 0 bases and J lost 3; bases outside the gene matches: 3. CDR3 in amino acids: CASSVGTGYNQPQHF. Here the CDR3 DNA reads TGTGCCAGCAGCGTAGGGACAGGCTACAATCAGCCCCAGCATTTT. Complete variable domain (other parts from reference TRBV9 and TRBJ1-5): DSGVTQTPKHLITATGQRVTLRCSPRSGDLSVYWYQQSLDQGLQFLIQYYNGEERAKGNILERFSAQQFPDLHSELNLSSLELGDSALYFCASSVGTGYNQPQHFGDGTRLSIL.

V usage is TRBV6-2 or TRBV6-3 and J usage is TRBJ2-5, with 10 bases fitting TRBD1. The CDR3 contains 14 residues. The V gene's germline CDR1 is MNHEY and CDR2 SVGEGT. Losses at the gene ends were 6 bases for V and 5 bases for J; bases not matched to a gene: 6. The DNA of the CDR3 is TGTGCCAGCAGCAGACCGGGACAGGGGGAGACCCAGTACTTC. Its protein product is CASSRPGQGETQYF.

This clone is a singleton in its sample. J is TRBJ2-1 and V is TRBV5-1; maybe TRBD1 (5 bases). The V gene lost 0 bases and the J gene lost 6 bases, with 10 bases spanning the gap. The germline V gene has CDR1 SGHRS and CDR2 YFSETQ. CDR3 length: 14 residues. The CDR3 loop is CASSLGQGLNEQFF. CDR3 coding DNA: TGCGCCAGCAGCTTGGGGCAGGGTCTCAATGAGCAGTTCTTC.

The chain combines TRBV7-2 with TRBJ1-1; 7 positions match TRBD1. This CDR3 has 17 residues. After removal of 5 bases from V and 5 bases from J, the junction contained 17 bases not matched to a gene. Germline CDR1 reads SGHTA; CDR2 reads FQGNSA. The chain's CDR3 is CASSLPGDSAGRTEAFF. CDR3 nucleotides: TGTGCCAGCAGCCTCCCAGGGGACAGCGCAGGGAGAACTGAAGCTTTCTTT.

The J gene is TRBJ1-2, the V gene TRBV7-9; 8 bases match TRBD1. Losses at the gene ends were 5 bases for V and 4 bases for J; bases not matched to a gene: 3. The CDR3 is 13 amino acids. Germline CDR1 and CDR2: SEHNR and FQNEAQ (reference sequence). This chain's CDR3 is CASSQGAGYGYTF. The CDR3, as DNA: TGTGCCAGCAGCCAGGGGGCCGGCTATGGCTACACCTTC.

The CDR3: CASSVGWDSRDGYTF. The CDR3, as DNA: TGTGCCAGCAGCGTGGGGTGGGACAGCCGGGATGGCTACACCTTC. The V and J genes are TRBV9 and TRBJ1-2; 7 bases agree with TRBD1. The germline V gene has CDR1 SGDLS and CDR2 YYNGEE. The CDR3 is made up of 15 amino acids. The V segment lost 2 bases and the J segment 6 bases; nucleotides outside the gene matches: 10.

The chain links TRBV2 to TRBJ2-5, with D perhaps matching TRBD2 (5 bases). V gave up 0 bases and J gave up 5 bases, with 16 bases separating them. This CDR3 has 16 amino acids. Looked up from germline, CDR1 is SNHLY and CDR2 is FYNNEI. CDR3 coding DNA: TGTGCCAGCAGTGAAGCAGAACTAACCTCGGGGGAGACCCAGTACTTC. This translates into CASSEAELTSGETQYF.

The J gene is TRBJ1-3, the V gene TRBV20-1; unclear D gene. Germline V gene data show CDR1 as DFQATT and CDR2 as SNEGSKA (reference sequence). Trimming removed 3 bases at V and 0 bases at J, with 9 bases between. This CDR3 comprises 14 residues. CDR3: CSASIPGSGNTIYF. CDR3 sequence (DNA): TGCAGTGCTAGTATTCCAGGCTCTGGAAACACCATATATTTT.

The chain employs TRBV7-2 and TRBJ1-6; TRBD1 is a possible D gene (5 bases). The CDR3 covers 17 residues. Germline values: CDR1 SGHTA, CDR2 FQGNSA. The ends were cut back, 5 bases at V and 0 bases at J, with 14 bases in the middle. The CDR3 coding sequence is TGTGCCAGCAGCCGGGACGGACTAAGCTCCTATAATTCACCCCTCCACTTT. This encodes CASSRDGLSSYNSPLHF.

The chain links TRBV6-1 to TRBJ2-3; no definite D call. The CDR3 runs 13 residues. CDR1 and CDR2 from the germline V gene are MNHNS and SASEGT. Trimming removed 2 bases at V and 6 bases at J, with 9 bases between. The CDR3 region has the DNA TGTGCCAGCAGTGAAACATCCGGGGATACGCAGTATTTT. It encodes CASSETSGDTQYF.

The chain combines TRBV30 with TRBJ2-5, with 9 positions matching TRBD2. Germline CDR1 reads GTSNPN; CDR2 reads SVGIG (reference sequence). This CDR3 has 14 amino acids. Trimming took 2 bases from V and 4 from J; bases not matched to a gene: 5. The CDR3 sequence: CAWSKGLAGETQYF. For the CDR3, the DNA is TGTGCCTGGAGTAAGGGACTAGCTGGAGAGACCCAGTACTTC.

This chain connects TRBV6-1 to TRBJ2-7; 8 bases are shared with TRBD1. V was clipped by 3 bases and J by 3 bases; unmatched bases: 1. CDR1 MNHNS and CDR2 SASEGT come from the germline V gene. The CDR3 runs 13 residues. CDR3 in DNA: TGTGCCAGCAGTGACGGACAGGGCTACGAGCAGTACGTC. Amino acid sequence: CASSDGQGYEQYV.

The V gene is TRBV7-2, the J gene TRBJ2-3; 8 nucleotides match TRBD1. Germline trimming cut 5 bases from V and 5 bases from J; bases unmatched to any gene: 6. This CDR3 comprises 14 residues. CDR1 SGHTA and CDR2 FQGNSA come from the germline V gene. The CDR3 nucleotides read TGTGCCAGCAGCGCCCAACAGGGGGGAGATACGCAGTATTTT. Its translation is CASSAQQGGDTQYF.

The V gene is TRBV10-3, the J gene TRBJ2-2, with 7 bases aligning to TRBD1. The CDR3 sequence is 16 residues long. V dropped 2 bases and J dropped 4; count of bases not matched to a gene: 7. Germline V lookup: CDR1 ENHRY, CDR2 SYGVKD. CDR3 in amino acids: CAISEIGTAITGELFF. Written as DNA, the CDR3 is TGTGCCATCAGTGAGATCGGGACAGCTATCACCGGGGAGCTGTTTTTT.

This chain joins TRBV7-9 and TRBJ1-2, with D possibly being TRBD1 (5 bases). The germline V gene encodes CDR1 SEHNR and CDR2 FQNEAQ (reference sequence). V lost 2 bases and J 0 bases, leaving 10 bases between the germline ends. The CDR3 is made up of 15 amino acids. Here the CDR3 reads CASSLLPTANYGYTF. Written as DNA, the CDR3 is TGTGCCAGCAGCTTACTTCCGACAGCTAACTATGGCTACACCTTC. The complete variable domain, with remaining parts taken from reference TRBV7-9 and TRBJ1-2, reads DTGVSQNPRHKITKRGQNVTFRCDPISEHNRLYWYRQTLGQGPEFLTYFQNEAQLEKSRLLSDRFSAERPKGSFSTLEIQRTEQGDSAMYLCASSLLPTANYGYTFGSGTRLTVV.

The chain combines TRBV5-6 with TRBJ1-1; D perhaps matches TRBD1 (5 bases). V was cut by 0 bases and J by 2 bases, with 14 bases left in between. The CDR3 has 16 amino acids. Germline V CDR1 and CDR2: SGHDT, YYEEEE. This chain's CDR3 is CASSLGRGAGNTEAFF. The CDR3 nucleotides are TGTGCCAGCAGCTTGGGTAGGGGCGCGGGAAACACTGAAGCTTTCTTT.

In this sample, this clone turned up once. The chain recombines TRBV5-1 with TRBJ1-2, with D perhaps TRBD1 (5 bases). Deletions cut 2 bases from V and 2 bases from J, with 10 bases between. CDR1 and CDR2 from the germline V gene are SGHRS and YFSETQ. This CDR3 is 14 amino acids long. The CDR3 region is CASSFGGTNYGYTF. The CDR3 DNA follows: TGCGCCAGCAGCTTTGGAGGGACCAACTATGGCTACACCTTC. Drawing the rest from reference TRBV5-1 and TRBJ1-2, the complete variable domain is KAGVTQTPRYLIKTRGQQVTLSCSPISGHRSVSWYQQTPGQGLQFLFEYFSETQRNKGNFPGRFSGRQFSNSRSEMNVSTLELGDSALYLCASSFGGTNYGYTFGSGTRLTVV.

The chain joins TRBV5-8 to TRBJ2-1, with 11 bases identical to TRBD1. This CDR3 region has 16 residues. The ends lost 7 bases at V and 3 bases at J; junction bases unmatched: 9. From germline, CDR1 is SGHTS and CDR2 YDEGEE. CDR3 coding DNA: TGTGCCAGCTCTTTTTGGGGGACAGGGGGCTACAATGAGCAGTTCTTC. This encodes CASSFWGTGGYNEQFF.

The chain combines TRBV7-2 with TRBJ1-2, with no clear D. V was cut by 0 bases and J by 5 bases, with 13 bases left in between. The CDR3 loop spans 15 amino acids. Germline values: CDR1 SGHTA, CDR2 FQGNSA. DNA for the CDR3: TGTGCCAGCAGCTTAGCGACCCACAGAGGGTATGGCTACACCTTC. It translates to CASSLATHRGYGYTF.

The chain employs TRBV11-2 and TRBJ1-5; D is possibly TRBD1 (5 bases). From germline, CDR1 is SGHAT and CDR2 FQNNGV. The CDR3 length is 16 residues. Trimming shortened V by 1 base and J by 0 bases, and 10 bases separated the two germline ends. CDR3 DNA: TGTGCCAGCAGCTTAGGGGGCAGGACTAGCAATCAGCCCCAGCATTTT. It is translated as CASSLGGRTSNQPQHF.

For the CDR3, the DNA is TGTGCCAGCAGCCCCTTCGGGGGTCCAAATGCTGACTCTGGAAACACCATATATTTT. Amino acid sequence: CASSPFGGPNADSGNTIYF. This chain uses TRBV7-3 with TRBJ1-3, with D perhaps TRBD1 (5 bases). The length of the CDR3 is 19 residues. Trimming left V 5 bases short and J 0 bases short, with 23 bases between. Germline CDR1 reads SGHTA; CDR2 reads FQGTGA.

The chain employs TRBV5-4 and TRBJ1-4; D uncertain. The germline V and J ends were trimmed by 3 bases and 6 bases, with 6 bases remaining between them. The CDR3 has 12 residues. Germline assignment: CDR1 SGHNT and CDR2 YYREEE (reference sequence). The CDR3 here is CASSYGDEKLFF. CDR3 coding DNA: TGTGCCAGCAGCTATGGAGATGAAAAACTGTTTTTT. The full variable domain, its missing parts supplied by reference TRBV5-4 and TRBJ1-4, is ETGVTQSPTHLIKTRGQQVTLRCSSQSGHNTVSWYQQALGQGPQFIFQYYREEENGRGNFPPRFSGLQFPNYSSELNVNALELDDSALYLCASSYGDEKLFFGSGTQLSVL.

V and J are TRBV12-5 and TRBJ1-1; D call uncertain. This CDR3 contains 15 residues. V lost 0 bases and J lost 1, with 9 bases in between. Per the germline V gene, CDR1 is LGHNT and CDR2 is FRNRAP. This chain's CDR3 is CASGLVNSGNTEAFF. DNA for the CDR3: TGTGCTAGTGGTTTGGTAAATTCGGGGAACACTGAAGCTTTCTTT.

With regard to this clone: Other DNA sequences of this sample code for an identical CDR3. V is TRBV12-3 or TRBV12-4 and J is TRBJ1-6; D uncertain. The CDR3 sequence is 12 residues long. The V end was cut by 3 bases, the J end by 9 bases, with 6 bases between. CDR3 nucleotides: TGTGCCAGCAGTTTGCCGGGTTCACCCCTCCACTTT. Protein product: CASSLPGSPLHF.

This clone has only one observation. This chain links TRBV4-1 with TRBJ1-1; 9 positions agree with TRBD1. V lost 6 bases, J lost 2 bases, and 7 bases stayed unmatched. The CDR3 extends over 15 amino acids. Germline CDR1 and CDR2: MGHRA and YSYEKL. The CDR3 loop reads CASSRTGALNTEAFF. Here the CDR3 DNA reads TGCGCCAGCAGTCGGACAGGGGCCTTAAACACTGAAGCTTTCTTT.

The rearrangement uses TRBV5-8 and TRBJ1-5; 9 bases fit TRBD1. CDR1 and CDR2 (germline): SGHTS, YDEGEE. This CDR3 has 15 residues. Trimming at V came to 5 bases and at J to 6 bases, leaving 9 bases not matched to a gene. CDR3 in amino acids: CASSKDRGVFQPQHF. The CDR3 region has the DNA TGTGCCAGCAGTAAGGACAGGGGAGTTTTTCAGCCCCAGCATTTT.

The chain recombines TRBV14 with TRBJ2-1; TRBD1 aligns across 8 bases. The CDR3 sequence is 16 residues long. The ends lost 4 bases at V and 5 bases at J; junction bases unmatched: 10. Germline V CDR1 and CDR2: SGHDN, FVKESK. The CDR3 DNA reads as TGTGCCAGCAGCCTACTTCCAGGACAGGGTGACAATGAGCAGTTCTTC. It is translated as CASSLLPGQGDNEQFF.